Listed below are T cell receptor beta chains from one sample, sequenced in a study of OX40 agonist ivuxolimab in advanced cancers. The method was immunoSEQ multiplex PCR; TCRdb's version includes in-frame clones alone and lacks a portion of them. The sample consists of 55,000 to 90,000 clones, 80% to 90% of them appearing once. Sequencing was performed on CD4+ or CD8+ T cells sorted from blood, taken in a trial of the OX40 agonist ivuxolimab. Every receptor here comes from an adult with an advanced solid tumor such as melanoma, head and neck, liver or kidney cancer. Each CDR3 is given with its conserved first and last residue. A D gene is named only where the DNA matches it firmly. Not every row has a clone size; where given, it reads once, few, many or a size class.

cdr3_aa cdr3_nt j_call v_call clone_size d_call
CASSLGSGPTDTQYF TGTGCCAGCTCCCTCGGATCGGGGCCGACAGATACGCAGTATTTT TRBJ2-3 TRBV18 . .
CASSQLELWIAKNIQYF TGTGCCAGCAGCCAACTGGAATTATGGATAGCCAAAAACATTCAGTACTTC TRBJ2-4 TRBV11-2 few .
CASKLQGVTDTQYF TGTGCCAGCAAACTACAGGGGGTGACAGATACGCAGTATTTT TRBJ2-3 TRBV6-4 . TRBD1
CASSLGTGTTGELFF TGTGCCAGCAGCTTGGGGACAGGGACCACCGGGGAGCTGTTTTTT TRBJ2-2 TRBV7-6 once TRBD1
CASSEPGRHNEQFF TGTGCCAGCAGTGAACCGGGGCGGCACAATGAGCAGTTCTTC TRBJ2-1 TRBV25-1 . .
CATRRANTEAFF TGTGCCACCAGGAGGGCGAACACTGAAGCTTTCTTT TRBJ1-1 TRBV25-1 few .
CASSQPASGGAKGEQYF TGTGCCAGCAGCCAACCTGCTAGCGGGGGGGCCAAGGGAGAGCAGTACTTC TRBJ2-7 TRBV4-2 . TRBD2
CASVRGQGGVNTEAFF TGCGCCAGCGTCAGGGGCCAAGGGGGCGTGAACACTGAAGCTTTCTTT TRBJ1-1 TRBV5-1 . TRBD1
CASSVGQSTDTQYF TGTGCCAGCAGCGTAGGCCAGAGCACAGATACGCAGTATTTT TRBJ2-3 TRBV9 . .
CASSYGGISYEQYF TGCGCCAGCAGTTACGGGGGGATCTCCTACGAGCAGTACTTC TRBJ2-7 TRBV10-1 . TRBD2
CSVVRGLSTDTQYF TGCAGCGTAGTGCGGGGACTGAGCACAGATACGCAGTATTTT TRBJ2-3 TRBV29-1 . .
CASSVAVDTQYF TGTGCCAGCAGCGTAGCTGTGGATACGCAGTATTTT TRBJ2-3 TRBV9 . .
CAIVRDGSYEQYF TGTGCCATTGTAAGGGACGGTTCCTACGAGCAGTACTTC TRBJ2-7 TRBV5-4 few .
CASSFDRYEQYF TGTGCCAGCAGCTTTGACCGCTACGAGCAGTACTTC TRBJ2-7 TRBV7-9 . .
CASSPEVTGGNTIYF TGTGCCAGCTCACCAGAGGTAACAGGTGGAAACACCATATATTTT TRBJ1-3 TRBV18 . .
CASTETTGRNQPQHF TGTGCCAGCACCGAAACGACAGGCCGCAATCAGCCCCAGCATTTT TRBJ1-5 TRBV6-1 few .
CASRETGNTEAFF TGTGCCAGCAGGGAGACAGGGAACACTGAAGCTTTCTTT TRBJ1-1 TRBV6-1 once .
CASSRAQGAFGYTF TGTGCCAGTAGTAGGGCCCAGGGGGCCTTTGGCTACACCTTC TRBJ1-2 TRBV19 . TRBD1
CASSQDISGFTRTDTQYF TGCGCCAGCAGCCAAGACATATCGGGTTTCACCAGGACAGATACGCAGTATTTT TRBJ2-3 TRBV4-1 . .
CASSLEGSYGYTF TGTGCCAGCAGTTTGGAGGGTTCCTATGGCTACACCTTC TRBJ1-2 TRBV6-6 . .
CASSKTRVVVDTEAFF TGTGCCAGCTCAAAGACAAGGGTGGTAGTCGACACTGAAGCTTTCTTT TRBJ1-1 TRBV18 once .
CAWRTSGLTKNIQYF TGTGCCTGGAGAACCTCAGGGTTAACCAAAAACATTCAGTACTTC TRBJ2-4 TRBV30 . .
CASSRRGRVYGYTF TGTGCCAGCAGCCGCAGGGGGCGAGTCTATGGCTACACCTTC TRBJ1-2 TRBV21-1 . .